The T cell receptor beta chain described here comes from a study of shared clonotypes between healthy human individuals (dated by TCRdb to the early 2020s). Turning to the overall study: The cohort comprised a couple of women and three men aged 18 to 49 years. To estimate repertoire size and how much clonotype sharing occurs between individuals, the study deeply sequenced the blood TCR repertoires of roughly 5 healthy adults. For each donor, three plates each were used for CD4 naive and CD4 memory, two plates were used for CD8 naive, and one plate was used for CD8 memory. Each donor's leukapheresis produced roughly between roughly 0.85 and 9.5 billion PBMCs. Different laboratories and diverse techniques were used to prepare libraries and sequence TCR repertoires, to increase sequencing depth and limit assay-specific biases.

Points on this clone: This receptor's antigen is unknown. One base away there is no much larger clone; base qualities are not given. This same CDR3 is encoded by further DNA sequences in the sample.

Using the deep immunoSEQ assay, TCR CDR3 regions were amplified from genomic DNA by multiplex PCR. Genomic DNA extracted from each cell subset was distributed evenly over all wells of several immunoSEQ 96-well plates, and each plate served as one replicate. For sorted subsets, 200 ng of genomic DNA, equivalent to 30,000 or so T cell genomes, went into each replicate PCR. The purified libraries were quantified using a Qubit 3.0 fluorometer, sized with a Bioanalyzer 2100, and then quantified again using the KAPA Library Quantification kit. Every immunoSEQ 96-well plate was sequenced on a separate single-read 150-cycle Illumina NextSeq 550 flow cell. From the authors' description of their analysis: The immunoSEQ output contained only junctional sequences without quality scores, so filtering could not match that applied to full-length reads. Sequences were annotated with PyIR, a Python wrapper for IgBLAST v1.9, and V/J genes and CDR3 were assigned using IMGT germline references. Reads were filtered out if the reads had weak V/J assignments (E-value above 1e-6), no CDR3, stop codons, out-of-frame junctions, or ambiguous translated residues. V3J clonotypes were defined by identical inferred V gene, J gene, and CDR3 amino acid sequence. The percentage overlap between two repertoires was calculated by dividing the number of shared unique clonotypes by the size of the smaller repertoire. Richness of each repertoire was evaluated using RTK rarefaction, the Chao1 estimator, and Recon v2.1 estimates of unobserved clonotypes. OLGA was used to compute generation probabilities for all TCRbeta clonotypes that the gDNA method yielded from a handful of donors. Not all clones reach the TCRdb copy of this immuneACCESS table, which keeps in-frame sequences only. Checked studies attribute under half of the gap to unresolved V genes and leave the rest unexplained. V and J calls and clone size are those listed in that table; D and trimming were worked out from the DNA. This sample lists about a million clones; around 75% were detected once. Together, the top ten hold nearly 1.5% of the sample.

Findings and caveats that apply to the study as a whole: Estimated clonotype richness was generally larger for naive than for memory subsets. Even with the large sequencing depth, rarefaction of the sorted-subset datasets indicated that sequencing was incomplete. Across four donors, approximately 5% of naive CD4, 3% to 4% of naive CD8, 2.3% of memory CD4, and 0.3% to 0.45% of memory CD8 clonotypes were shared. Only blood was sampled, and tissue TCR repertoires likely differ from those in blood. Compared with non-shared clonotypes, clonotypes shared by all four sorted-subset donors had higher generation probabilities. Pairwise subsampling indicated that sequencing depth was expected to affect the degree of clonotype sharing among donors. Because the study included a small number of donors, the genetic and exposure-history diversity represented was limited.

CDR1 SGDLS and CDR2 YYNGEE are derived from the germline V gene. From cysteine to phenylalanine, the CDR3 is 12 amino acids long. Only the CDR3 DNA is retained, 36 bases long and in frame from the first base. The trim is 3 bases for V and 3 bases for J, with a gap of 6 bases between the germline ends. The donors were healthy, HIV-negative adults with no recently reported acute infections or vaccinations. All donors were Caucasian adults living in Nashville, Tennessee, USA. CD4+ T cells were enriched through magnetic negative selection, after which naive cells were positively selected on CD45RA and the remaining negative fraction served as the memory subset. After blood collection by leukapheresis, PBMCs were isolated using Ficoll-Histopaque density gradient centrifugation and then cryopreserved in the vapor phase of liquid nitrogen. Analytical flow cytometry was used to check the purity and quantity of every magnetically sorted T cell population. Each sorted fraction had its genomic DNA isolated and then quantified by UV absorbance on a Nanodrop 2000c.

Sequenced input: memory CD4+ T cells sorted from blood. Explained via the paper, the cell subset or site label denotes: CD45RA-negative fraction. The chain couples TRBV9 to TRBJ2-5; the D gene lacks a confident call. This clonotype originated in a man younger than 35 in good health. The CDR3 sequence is CASSAREETQYF. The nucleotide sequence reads TGTGCCAGCAGCGCGAGAGAAGAGACCCAGTACTTC.